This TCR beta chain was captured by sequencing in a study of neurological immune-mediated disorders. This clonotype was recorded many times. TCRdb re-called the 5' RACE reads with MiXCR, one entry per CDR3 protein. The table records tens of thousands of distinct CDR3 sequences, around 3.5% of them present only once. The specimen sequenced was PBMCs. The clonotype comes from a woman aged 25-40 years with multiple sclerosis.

The CDR3 protein is CASSELGIDEAFF. The CDR3 DNA follows: TGTGCCAGCAGTGAATTAGGGATAGATGAAGCTTTCTTT. The rearrangement links TRBV25-1 to TRBJ1-1; D remains unclear. This CDR3 spans 13 amino acids. V was clipped by 1 base and J by 7 bases, with 10 bases between them. In germline, CDR1 is MGHDK, CDR2 SYGVNS.